These 8 T cell receptor beta chains originate from one sample sequenced in a study of immune evolution from preneoplasia to lung adenocarcinoma. Clones were read by immunoSEQ multiplex PCR, and TCRdb kept only the in-frame ones, dropping some. The sample has about 3,600 clones, roughly four fifths seen once. The sequenced material came from FFPE lung adenocarcinoma in situ tissue. These receptors were obtained from a person aged 60-79 years with lung adenocarcinoma.

The chain combines TRBV5-4 with TRBJ2-1; D not resolved. Germline values: CDR1 SGHNT, CDR2 YYREEE (reference sequence). V was cut by 4 bases and J by 5 bases, with 10 bases left in between. The CDR3 covers 13 residues. CDR3 DNA: TGTGCCAGCAGCCTCATGGGCCACAATGAGCAGTTCTTC. It specifies CASSLMGHNEQFF.

The chain employs TRBV13 and TRBJ1-1; no clear D gene. The V gene lost 3 bases and the J gene lost 11 bases, with 10 bases spanning the gap. The CDR3 covers 11 residues. Germline CDR1 is PRHDT and CDR2 is FYEKMQ (reference sequence). The CDR3 sequence: CASSFQREAFF. In nucleotides, the CDR3 is TGTGCCAGCAGCTTTCAACGTGAGGCTTTCTTT.

The chain combines TRBV5-6 with TRBJ1-2; TRBD1 might be the D (5 bases). CDR1 SGHDT and CDR2 YYEEEE come from the germline V gene. CDR3 length: 14 amino acids. V gave up 0 bases and J gave up 4 bases, with 10 bases separating them. For the CDR3, the DNA is TGTGCCAGCAGCTTGGGACAGCTATCCTATGGCTACACCTTC. Translation gives CASSLGQLSYGYTF.

This chain connects TRBV7-6 to TRBJ2-7; possibly TRBD1 or TRBD2 for D (5 bases each). In germline, CDR1 is SGHVS, CDR2 FNYEAQ. V lost 5 bases to trimming and J lost 4 bases, with 21 bases between them. CDR3 length: 16 residues. The DNA for the CDR3 is TGTGCCAGCAGCCCGCCACGGGGCTTGGGGAATTACGAGCAGTACTTC. This encodes CASSPPRGLGNYEQYF.

The chain couples TRBV4-1 to TRBJ2-3; 12 bases match TRBD2. Unmatched junction bases numbered 8, after V lost 3 bases and J lost 7 bases. Germline assignment: CDR1 MGHRA and CDR2 YSYEKL. CDR3 length: 16 residues. CDR3 region: CASSQGASGGVNTQYF. The DNA for the CDR3 is TGCGCCAGCAGCCAGGGGGCTAGCGGGGGGGTAAATACGCAGTATTTT.

This chain uses TRBV12-2 with TRBJ1-4. TRBV12-2 is classified as a pseudogene. The length of the CDR3 is 19 residues. CDR3 residues: CASRLVGYALGKRQEKLFF. CDR3 coding DNA: TGTGCAAGTCGCTTAGTAGGTTACGCTTTGGGGAAGAGGCAGGAAAAACTGTTTTTT.

V and J are TRBV7-2 and TRBJ1-6; 11 nucleotides align to TRBD1. Germline CDR1 and CDR2: SGHTA and FQGNSA. CDR3 length: 15 residues. V trimming: 5 bases; J trimming: 7 bases; junction bases outside the gene matches: 4. CDR3 residues: CASSPRDRGNSPLHF. CDR3 DNA sequence: TGTGCCAGCAGCCCCCGGGACAGGGGGAATTCACCCCTCCACTTT. Combining the CDR3 with reference TRBV7-2 and TRBJ1-6 gives the whole variable domain GAGVSQSPSNKVTEKGKDVELRCDPISGHTALYWYRQSLGQGLEFLIYFQGNSAPDKSGLPSDRFSAERTGGSVSTLTIQRTQQEDSAVYLCASSPRDRGNSPLHFGNGTRLTVT.

In DNA, the CDR3 is TGCAGCGTTGATGGGCTACACCCCGGGGAGCTGTTTTTT. Residues: CSVDGLHPGELFF. The J gene is TRBJ2-2, the V gene TRBV29-1; D unclear. V was pared by 3 bases and J by 6 bases, with 11 bases between. This CDR3 is 13 amino acids long. Germline-derived CDR1 and CDR2 are SQVTM and ANQGSEA.